Ten or more counts support the clone carrying this TCR beta chain. A library of TCRbeta sequences, prepared with unique molecular identifiers, was generated. TCRdb itself ran the PCR reads through MiXCR, one entry per CDR3 protein. Of about 91,000 distinct CDR3 sequences in the sample, roughly 8.3% were seen once. This entry comes from a study of T-cell reconstitution after alpha-beta-depleted transplantation in children. CDR1 is SGHRS, CDR2 YFSETQ, per germline. V was cut by 4 bases and J by 0 bases, with 14 bases left in between. This CDR3 spans 16 amino acids. The rearrangement uses TRBV5-1 and TRBJ2-1; D possibly uses TRBD1 or TRBD2 (5 bases each). The origin of this receptor is a human donor who donated a stem cell graft to a child with congenital amegakaryocytic thrombocytopenia. Sequencing used PBMCs from the stem cell graft donor, obtained from the stem cell graft. CDR3 in amino acids: CASSPREGSSYNEQFF. CDR3 sequence (DNA): TGCGCCAGCAGCCCCCGTGAGGGGAGCTCCTACAATGAGCAGTTCTTC.